This is a list of T cell receptor beta chains from one sample in a study. In TCRdb, the RT-PCR reads were re-called with MiXCR into one record per CDR3 protein. The sample lists 650,000 to 800,000 distinct CDR3 sequences; around 14% were seen once. The sequenced sample consisted of memory CD4+ T cells from blood. The receptors were gathered from a female donor in good health, serving as a healthy control. Each CDR3 is given with its conserved first and last residue. The D gene is left open where the match is weak. Some rows have no size entry. The others give once, few or many, or a class for an expanded clone.

NA,TRBJ1-2,many,TRBV5-1,TGCGCCAGCAGCCTTGGTTCGGGGGCAACTAACTATGGCTACACCTTC,CASSLGSGATNYGYTF
TRBD1,TRBJ1-1,NA,TRBV3-1,TGTGCCAGCAGTCCGAATATCCAGGGGGTAGCTTTCTTT,CASSPNIQGVAFF
NA,TRBJ2-5,few,TRBV11-2,TGTGCCAGCAGCCGCGGTATGAGCGAGCAAGAGACCCAGTACTTC,CASSRGMSEQETQYF
TRBD2,TRBJ2-3,many,TRBV7-2,TGTGCCAGCAGCTTCGGAGCGGGCGGGAGATCGGATACGCAGTATTTT,CASSFGAGGRSDTQYF
TRBD2,TRBJ2-3,many,TRBV27,TGTGCCAGCAGTGAGGGACTAGCGGTACTTAGCACAGATACGCAGTATTTT,CASSEGLAVLSTDTQYF
NA,TRBJ1-1,NA,TRBV3-1,TGTGCCAGCAGCCAAGTGTTGGGCAAGGCTGAAGCTTTCTTT,CASSQVLGKAEAFF
NA,TRBJ1-1,few,TRBV20-1,TGCAGTGCAGATCCTGGACAGACGAACACTGAAGCTTTCTTT,CSADPGQTNTEAFF
TRBD2,TRBJ2-7,NA,TRBV5-1,TGCGCCAGCAGCTTGATGCTAGCGGGAGGTATAAACGAGCAGTACTTC,CASSLMLAGGINEQYF
NA,TRBJ2-1,NA,TRBV2,TGTGCCAGCAGAACCTACAATGAGCAGTTCTTC,CASRTYNEQFF
NA,TRBJ2-2,once,TRBV14,TGTGCCAGCAGCCGCCGACTACCTAGAGTTCCCGGGGAGCTGTTTTTT,CASSRRLPRVPGELFF
NA,TRBJ2-1,many,TRBV20-1,TGCAGCGTGACCGGGCCCAAGTACAATGAGCAGTTCTTC,CSVTGPKYNEQFF
NA,TRBJ2-1,NA,TRBV5-6,TGTGCCAGCAGCTTGGTCGGGCTAGCAGCTGATATTGAGCAGTTCTTC,CASSLVGLAADIEQFF
NA,TRBJ1-6,NA,TRBV7-3,TGTGCCAGCAGCTTAACCCGGGATTCACCCCTCCACTTT,CASSLTRDSPLHF
NA,TRBJ2-5,few,TRBV11-2,TGTGCCAGCAGCTCCGGGGACTCTGGGTTGCGGACCCAGTACTTC,CASSSGDSGLRTQYF
NA,TRBJ2-5,many,TRBV20-1,TGCAGTGCTAGACAGTCTCTAGAAGGGGGGACCCAGTACTTC,CSARQSLEGGTQYF
TRBD1,TRBJ1-6,NA,TRBV5-1,TGCGCCAGCAGCTTGGCTCCGATCGAACAGGGGGCATCTCCCCTCCACTTT,CASSLAPIEQGASPLHF
TRBD2,TRBJ2-1,NA,TRBV28,TGTGCCAGCACCCACCGGGGGGGGATTCAGGGAAGTAATGAGCAGTTCTTC,CASTHRGGIQGSNEQFF
NA,TRBJ2-1,NA,TRBV4-3,TGCGCCAGCAGCCAAGATTTGGTAGCCGAAGACAATGAGCAGTTCTTC,CASSQDLVAEDNEQFF
NA,TRBJ2-3,few,TRBV5-6,TGTGCCAGCAGCTTTCCCTACGTAGATACGCAGTATTTT,CASSFPYVDTQYF
NA,TRBJ1-1,few,TRBV5-4,TGTGCCAGCAGCTTTGATCGGACGGGAACTGAAGCTTTCTTT,CASSFDRTGTEAFF
NA,TRBJ1-1,NA,TRBV6-2/TRBV6-3,TGTGCCAGCAGTCAAGATAGAGCTGAAGCTTTCTTT,CASSQDRAEAFF
TRBD2,TRBJ2-7,NA,TRBV6-1,TGTGCCAGCAGGGGACTAGCGCCAAACTACGAGCAGTACTTC,CASRGLAPNYEQYF
NA,TRBJ2-3,NA,TRBV7-7,TGTGCCAGCAGCTTATCTACCGCAGATACGCAGTATTTT,CASSLSTADTQYF
NA,TRBJ2-1,many,TRBV12-3/TRBV12-4,TGTGCCAGCACCATGCAGGCTGGGACGACTGAGCAGTTCTTC,CASTMQAGTTEQFF
NA,TRBJ2-2,many,TRBV7-3,TGTGCCAGCAGCTCGGTGGGATCTAAGGGCGCCGGGGAGCTGTTTTTT,CASSSVGSKGAGELFF
NA,TRBJ1-1,NA,TRBV5-1,TGCGCCAGCAGTGCCACAGTCAACACTGAAGCTTTCTTT,CASSATVNTEAFF
NA,TRBJ1-4,few,TRBV12-3/TRBV12-4,TGTGCCAGCAGTCCAGCAATTTACGAAAAACTGTTTTTT,CASSPAIYEKLFF
TRBD1,TRBJ1-3,NA,TRBV7-2,TGTGCCAGCAGCTCACCACGGACAGGGTTTGAGTTT,CASSSPRTGFEF
TRBD2,TRBJ2-2,few,TRBV12-3/TRBV12-4,TGTGCCAGCAGCGGTGGAGCGGGAGGATCCTCGAACACCGGGGAGCTGTTTTTT,CASSGGAGGSSNTGELFF
TRBD2,TRBJ2-3,few,TRBV28,TGTGCCAGCGGGCAAGCGGGAGGGTCAGATACGCAGTATTTT,CASGQAGGSDTQYF
TRBD1,TRBJ1-1,NA,TRBV11-1,TGTGCCAGCAGCCTGTACAGGGGCGGCTACGGGGACACTGAAGCTTTCTTT,CASSLYRGGYGDTEAFF
NA,TRBJ2-7,many,TRBV7-9,TGTGCCAGCAGCCCCCTTAGGCGCACCTACGAGCAGTACTTC,CASSPLRRTYEQYF
TRBD2,TRBJ2-4,NA,TRBV12-3/TRBV12-4,TGTGCCAGCAGTTCCGGGAGGCTGGCCAAAAACATTCAGTACTTC,CASSSGRLAKNIQYF
NA,TRBJ2-5,few,TRBV20-1,TGCAGTGCTAGGTCTAGCCTCGAGACCCAGTACTTC,CSARSSLETQYF
NA,TRBJ2-2,NA,TRBV7-8,TGTGCCAGCAGCTTATCCGGGACCCCCCTCACCGGGGAGCTGTTTTTT,CASSLSGTPLTGELFF
NA,TRBJ1-6,NA,TRBV18,TGTGCCAGCTCACAAGATCAAGTGGTCAATTCACCCCTCCACTTT,CASSQDQVVNSPLHF
NA,TRBJ2-7,few,TRBV30,TGTGCCTGGAGTGCTGGACAGCCAGCCTCCTACGAGCAGTACTTC,CAWSAGQPASYEQYF